The source of this TCR beta chain is a study of response to subunit inactivated influenza vaccine. Trimming removed 7 bases from V and 7 bases from J, with 20 bases in between. The germline V gene has CDR1 SNHLY and CDR2 FYNNEI. This CDR3 region has 15 residues. This clonotype was recorded once. MiXCR, run by TCRdb on the RT-PCR reads, gives a single entry per CDR3 protein. The table lists approximately 500,000 distinct CDR3 sequences, 13% of them singletons. This clonotype was obtained from a man aged 45-65 years who received an inactivated influenza vaccine. The sample was PBMCs from blood, taken roughly 45 days after vaccination. The rearrangement links TRBV2 to TRBJ2-1, with D possibly matching TRBD2 (5 bases). The CDR3 region has the DNA TGTGCCAGCAAATACGGGCCTAGCTGGAAGAATGAGCAGTTCTTC. Residues: CASKYGPSWKNEQFF.